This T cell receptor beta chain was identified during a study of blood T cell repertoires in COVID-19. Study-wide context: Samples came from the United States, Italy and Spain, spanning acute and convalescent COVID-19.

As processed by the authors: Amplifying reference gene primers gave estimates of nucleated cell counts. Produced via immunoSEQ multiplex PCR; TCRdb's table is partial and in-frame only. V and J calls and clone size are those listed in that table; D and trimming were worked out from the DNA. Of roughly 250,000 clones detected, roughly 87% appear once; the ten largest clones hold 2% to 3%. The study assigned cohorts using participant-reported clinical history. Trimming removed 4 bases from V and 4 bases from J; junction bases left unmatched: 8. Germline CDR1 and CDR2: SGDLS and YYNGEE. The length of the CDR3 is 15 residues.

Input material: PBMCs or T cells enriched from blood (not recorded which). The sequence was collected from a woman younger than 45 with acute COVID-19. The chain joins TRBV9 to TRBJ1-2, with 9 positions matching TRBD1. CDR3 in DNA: TGTGCCAGCAGCCCCCGGACAGGGGTTCTCTATGGCTACACCTTC. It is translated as CASSPRTGVLYGYTF.